The 22 T cell receptor beta chains below were found in one sample sequenced in a study of cytomegalovirus exposure and HLA in healthy donors. Produced via immunoSEQ multiplex PCR; TCRdb's table is partial and in-frame only. In the table there are about 63,000 clones, roughly nine tenths of which are singletons. Sequencing input: PBMCs. These receptor sequences come from a woman aged 18-29 years in good health and CMV-seronegative.

The genes are TRBV28 and TRBJ2-1; 7 bases fit TRBD2. Looked up from germline, CDR1 is MDHEN and CDR2 is SYDVKM. CDR3 length: 14 amino acids. The trim removed 8 bases at V and 0 bases at J, leaving 4 bases unmatched. CDR3 in amino acids: CASSGGSSYNEQFF. CDR3 coding DNA: TGTGCCAGCTCCGGGGGGAGCTCCTACAATGAGCAGTTCTTC. Supplemented by reference TRBV28 and TRBJ2-1, the full variable domain reads DVKVTQSSRYLVKRTGEKVFLECVQDMDHENMFWYRQDPGLGLRLIYFSYDVKMKEKGDIPEGYSVSREKKERFSLILESASTNQTSMYLCASSGGSSYNEQFFGPGTRLTVL.

This chain joins TRBV6-6 and TRBJ2-7, with 8 bases aligning to TRBD2. Germline CDR1 and CDR2: MNHNY and SVGAGI (reference sequence). V shed 2 bases and J 6 bases; nucleotides not matched to a gene: 3. The length of the CDR3 is 13 residues. The CDR3 nucleotides are TGTGCCAGCAGTTACACTAGCGGCGGCGAGCAGTACTTC. Amino acids: CASSYTSGGEQYF.

The CDR3 sequence is CASSFIRTSGLYNEQFF. The CDR3 region has the DNA TGTGCCAGCAGTTTTATCCGGACTAGCGGCTTATACAATGAGCAGTTCTTC. The gene calls are TRBV27 and TRBJ2-1, with 10 bases fitting TRBD2. The CDR3 has 17 residues. Trimming removed 3 bases from V and 4 bases from J; junction bases left unmatched: 9. Germline V gene lookup returns CDR1 MNHEY and CDR2 SMNVEV (reference sequence).

This clone is a singleton in its sample. J is TRBJ1-5 and V is TRBV15; D unresolved. Germline CDR1 is LNHNV and CDR2 is YYDKDF (reference sequence). The CDR3 consists of 15 residues. V gave up 0 bases and J gave up 6 bases, with 12 bases separating them. CDR3 sequence (DNA): TGTGCCACCAGCAGAGACCCCGGGGTCGGTCAGCCCCAGCATTTT. The encoded protein is CATSRDPGVGQPQHF.

This rearrangement joins TRBV2 to TRBJ2-1; TRBD1 agrees at 8 bases. The germline V gene encodes CDR1 SNHLY and CDR2 FYNNEI. CDR3 length: 14 amino acids. V shed 10 bases, J shed 10 bases, and the junction held 15 bases outside the gene matches. The CDR3 loop reads CATSSNRGSGEQFF. In nucleotides, the CDR3 is TGTGCCACCAGCAGTAACAGGGGGTCCGGGGAGCAGTTCTTC.

This chain uses TRBV4-1 with TRBJ2-4; TRBD1 matches at 8 bases. The CDR3 consists of 18 residues. CDR1 is MGHRA, CDR2 YSYEKL, per germline. The junction had 11 bases not matched to a gene; V was cut back by 4 bases and J by 0 bases. This CDR3 reads CASSLAPGGMIAKNIQYF. The DNA for the CDR3 is TGCGCCAGCAGCCTCGCCCCAGGGGGCATGATAGCCAAAAACATTCAGTACTTC.

This rearrangement joins TRBV6-1 to TRBJ1-5; 7 positions match TRBD1. The V and J ends lost 5 bases and 2 bases, in that order; junction bases with no gene match: 3. The V gene's germline CDR1 is MNHNS and CDR2 SASEGT. The CDR3 consists of 14 residues. The CDR3 DNA reads TGTGCCAGCAGTACTGGGACAGGCAATCAGCCCCAGCATTTT. It encodes CASSTGTGNQPQHF.

The chain joins TRBV30 to TRBJ2-2; D is unclear. The CDR3 runs to 14 residues. Trimming stripped 3 bases from V and 2 bases from J, with 10 bases between. Per the germline V gene, CDR1 is GTSNPN and CDR2 is SVGIG (reference sequence). In DNA form, the CDR3 reads TGTGCCTGGAGCCCTAGGATCAACACCGGGGAGCTGTTTTTT. The encoded protein is CAWSPRINTGELFF.

The chain couples TRBV7-2 to TRBJ2-1; D ambiguous. From germline, CDR1 is SGHTA and CDR2 FQGNSA. There are 11 residues in the CDR3. V lost 7 bases to trimming and J lost 5 bases, with 6 bases between them. DNA for the CDR3: TGTGCCAGCACCCCCAACAATGAGCAGTTCTTC. Translated, it gives CASTPNNEQFF.

The gene calls are TRBV7-2 and TRBJ2-3, with TRBD1 identical over 7 bases. Unmatched junction bases numbered 10, after V lost 5 bases and J lost 2 bases. Germline V gene sequence: CDR1 SGHTA, CDR2 FQGNSA. The length of the CDR3 is 16 residues. This CDR3 is CASSTRTGRHTDTQYF. In nucleotides, the CDR3 is TGTGCCAGCAGCACCCGGACAGGCCGGCACACAGATACGCAGTATTTT.

V usage is TRBV6-5 and J usage is TRBJ2-7; 7 bases are shared with TRBD1. This CDR3 spans 15 amino acids. Trimming removed 6 bases from V and 4 bases from J; junction bases left unmatched: 12. The germline gives CDR1 MNHEY, CDR2 SVGAGI. The CDR3 region is CASSRQGNLGYEQYF. The CDR3 coding sequence is TGTGCCAGCAGCCGACAGGGCAACCTCGGATACGAGCAGTACTTC.

V and J are TRBV29-1 and TRBJ2-5; D uncertain. The ends were cut back, 4 bases at V and 5 bases at J, with 14 bases in the middle. Germline CDR1 SQVTM, CDR2 ANQGSEA. This CDR3 region has 13 residues. CDR3 region: CSVGRLLEETQYF. For the CDR3, the DNA is TGCAGCGTTGGGCGGCTGCTAGAGGAGACCCAGTACTTC.

In DNA form, the CDR3 reads TGCAGCGTCGTTCAGGGGGTCACAGATACGCAGTATTTT. It specifies CSVVQGVTDTQYF. The genes are TRBV29-1 and TRBJ2-3; 7 bases match TRBD1. Germline V gene sequence: CDR1 SQVTM, CDR2 ANQGSEA. The CDR3 is 13 amino acids. Germline trimming cut 6 bases from V and 2 bases from J; bases unmatched to any gene: 5.

The chain carries TRBV5-1 and TRBJ2-7, with D maybe TRBD2 (6 bases). V was pared by 0 bases and J by 2 bases, with 15 bases between. The CDR3 has 16 residues. CDR1 and CDR2 (germline): SGHRS, YFSETQ. The CDR3 bases are TGCGCCAGCAGCTTGGCCCGGACTATTTCTACCTACGAGCAGTACTTC. It codes for CASSLARTISTYEQYF.

The genes are TRBV10-3 and TRBJ2-7; 10 positions agree with TRBD2. Per germline, CDR1 ENHRY and CDR2 SYGVKD. This CDR3 has 16 amino acids. V gave up 2 bases and J gave up 3 bases; unmatched junction bases: 7. The CDR3 bases are TGTGCCATCAGTGAGAGCGGGGGGGGAGACTTCTACGAGCAGTACTTC. Amino acid sequence: CAISESGGGDFYEQYF.

Only one count was recorded for this clone. The gene calls are TRBV5-1 and TRBJ2-4, with TRBD2 as a possible D gene (6 bases). The CDR3 runs 15 residues. Germline values: CDR1 SGHRS, CDR2 YFSETQ. The germline V and J ends were trimmed by 4 bases and 8 bases, with 19 bases remaining between them. The CDR3 DNA is TGCGCCAGCAGCGTGGGGGGTTCCAGGGCGGACATTCAGTACTTC. Translated: CASSVGGSRADIQYF.

The chain combines TRBV5-6 with TRBJ2-4; TRBD2 matches 9 bases. The CDR3 extends over 15 amino acids. The germline CDR1 and CDR2 sequences are SGHDT and YYEEEE. Trimming removed 0 bases from V and 6 bases from J; junction bases left unmatched: 4. CDR3 nucleotide sequence: TGTGCCAGCAGCTTGGCGCGGGGGGGTCGAAACATTCAGTACTTC. As protein: CASSLARGGRNIQYF.

This chain links TRBV7-8 with TRBJ1-4; TRBD1 is a possible D gene (5 bases). This CDR3 spans 14 amino acids. V was shortened by 4 bases and J by 5 bases, with 11 bases between the two germline ends. Germline lookup yields CDR1 SGHVS and CDR2 FQNEAQ. DNA for the CDR3: TGTGCCAGCAGCTCCAGACAGATAAATGAAAAACTGTTTTTT. Protein product: CASSSRQINEKLFF.

The J gene is TRBJ1-6, the V gene TRBV6-6; no clear D. The CDR3 sequence is 15 residues long. V was cut by 0 bases and J by 9 bases, with 12 bases left in between. In germline, CDR1 is MNHNY, CDR2 SVGAGI (reference sequence). CDR3 sequence: CASSYSRDSGSPLHF. Here the CDR3 DNA reads TGTGCCAGCAGTTACTCTCGGGATAGTGGTTCACCCCTCCACTTT.

The chain links TRBV4-1 to TRBJ2-1; 12 nucleotides agree with TRBD2. J was trimmed by 6 bases and V by 3 bases; bases with no gene match: 9. The CDR3 runs 17 residues. Germline V gene sequence: CDR1 MGHRA, CDR2 YSYEKL. The chain's CDR3 is CASSQGLASGRANEQFF. The CDR3 DNA reads TGCGCCAGCAGCCAGGGATTAGCTAGCGGGAGGGCCAATGAGCAGTTCTTC.

The chain has TRBV11-3 and TRBJ2-1, with 7 bases aligning to TRBD1. The CDR3 has 14 amino acids. Unmatched junction bases numbered 12, after V lost 4 bases and J lost 12 bases. In germline, CDR1 is SGHNT, CDR2 YENEEA. The CDR3 DNA reads TGTGCCAGCAGCTCTAGACAGGGAGAAGGGGGGCAGTTCTTC. Translated: CASSSRQGEGGQFF. The full variable domain, completed using reference TRBV11-3 and TRBJ2-1, is EAGVVQSPRYKIIEKKQPVAFWCNPISGHNTLYWYLQNLGQGPELLIRYENEEAVDDSQLPKDRFSAERLKGVDSTLKIQPAELGDSAVYLCASSSRQGEGGQFFGPGTRLTVL.

The chain uses TRBV25-1 and TRBJ2-2; 8 bases agree with TRBD1. Germline CDR1 MGHDK, CDR2 SYGVNS. Trimming at V came to 7 bases and at J to 4 bases, leaving 8 bases not matched to a gene. The CDR3 consists of 15 residues. The CDR3 nucleotides read TGTGCCAGCATAGGTCAGGGGGCCTTCACCGGGGAGCTGTTTTTT. Translation: CASIGQGAFTGELFF.